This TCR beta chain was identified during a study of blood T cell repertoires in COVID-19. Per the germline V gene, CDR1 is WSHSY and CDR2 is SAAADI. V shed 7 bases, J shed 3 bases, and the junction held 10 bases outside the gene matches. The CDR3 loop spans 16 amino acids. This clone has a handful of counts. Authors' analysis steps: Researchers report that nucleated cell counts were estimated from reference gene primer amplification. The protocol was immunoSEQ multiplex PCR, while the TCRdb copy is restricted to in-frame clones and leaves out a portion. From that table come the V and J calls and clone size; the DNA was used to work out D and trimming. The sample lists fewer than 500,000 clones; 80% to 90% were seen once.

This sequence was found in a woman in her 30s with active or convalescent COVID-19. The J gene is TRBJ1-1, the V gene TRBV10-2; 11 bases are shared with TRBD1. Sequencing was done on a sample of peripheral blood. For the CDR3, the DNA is TGCGCCAGCATCAACCGGGACAGGGGGTCGTACACTGAAGCTTTCTTT. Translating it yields CASINRDRGSYTEAFF.